This T cell receptor (beta chain) came from a study of T cell clonality in common variable immunodeficiency. Study observations and caveats: Links between repertoire features and CVID complications were heterogeneity-limited. Common variable immunodeficiency TCR beta sequences reportedly had fewer deletions and N-nucleotide insertions. Shared TCRbeta clones were fewer between CVID subjects than controls.

CVID and control samples used equivalent genomic DNA input. TCRdb's copy holds only in-frame clones and misses some; the assay was immunoSEQ multiplex PCR. Singletons are absent from the sample, which has some 64,000 clones. This CDR3 region has 10 residues. Germline V gene sequence: CDR1 DFQATT, CDR2 SNEGSKA (reference sequence). This clone was detected many times. Its specificity is not known. The read terminates 3 residues before the CDR3 end, so the remaining end is supplied by the germline J gene. The TCR comes from a person between 18 and 75 years old in good health. Sequenced material: peripheral blood mononuclear cells. V gene TRBV20-1 combines with J gene TRBJ2-3, with 7 bases matching TRBD2. CDR3: CSVQLAPQYF. The CDR3 bases that were read are TGCAGCGTACAACTAGCGCCG.